This T cell receptor beta chain was observed in a study of blood T cell repertoires in COVID-19. In the authors' workflow: Nucleated cell counts were estimated from reference gene primer amplification. Profiled with immunoSEQ multiplex PCR; TCRdb holds only in-frame clones, not every one. The V and J calls and the clone size are those of that table, but D and trimming were determined from the DNA. The sample records around 63,000 clones, roughly 80% being singletons. This clone has just a few counts. The receptor was derived from a woman in her seventies with acute or convalescent COVID-19. The sample was peripheral blood.

CDR3 loop: CASSLEQGVTGELFF. CDR3 in DNA: TGTGCCAGCAGCTTAGAACAGGGAGTGACCGGGGAGCTGTTTTTT. The V and J genes are TRBV11-2 and TRBJ2-2; TRBD1 is a possible D gene (6 bases). V was shortened by 0 bases and J by 5 bases, with 10 bases between the two germline ends. This CDR3 is built from 15 residues. The V gene's germline CDR1 is SGHAT and CDR2 FQNNGV.